This T cell receptor (beta chain) was identified during a study of blood T cell repertoires in COVID-19. As for the study in general: COVID-19 samples from acute and convalescent phases originated in the United States, Italy and Spain. In each case, the material was cDNA or gDNA derived from T cells, B-cell-depleted T cells, or PBMCs.

Study processing details: Researchers report that nucleated cell counts were estimated from reference gene primer amplification. Sequencing used immunoSEQ multiplex PCR; TCRdb keeps in-frame clones, though not all of them. V and J calls and clone size are copied from that table; D and trimming were computed from the DNA. The sample lists around 42,000 clones; about 78% were seen once. Trimming cost V 5 bases and J 5 bases, with 15 bases left between them. Germline V CDR1 and CDR2: LNHDA, SQIVND (reference sequence). The CDR3 has 14 residues. The J gene is TRBJ1-1, the V gene TRBV19; D perhaps matches TRBD1 (5 bases). This clonotype was obtained from a man aged 70 or older with active or convalescent COVID-19. The sample was peripheral blood. The CDR3, as DNA: TGTGCCAGTAGTCCGGGGGTGGAACGAACTGAAGCTTTCTTT. As protein: CASSPGVERTEAFF.